This entry lists 6 T cell receptor beta chains sequenced from one sample in a study of T cell responses to AZD1222 COVID-19 vaccine. The method was immunoSEQ multiplex PCR; TCRdb's version includes in-frame clones alone and lacks a portion of them. The sample lists 98,000 or so clones, just over 85% occurring once. This specimen consisted of peripheral blood, obtained on day 0 of AZD1222 vaccination. Receptors were obtained from an adult in good health.

The rearrangement links TRBV24-1 to TRBJ2-3, with 9 bases identical to TRBD2. The germline gives CDR1 KGHDR, CDR2 SFDVKD. V shed 3 bases, J shed 6 bases, and the junction held 12 bases outside the gene matches. The CDR3 consists of 17 residues. The CDR3 spells CATSDPGGGGAQDTQYF. The CDR3 coding sequence is TGTGCCACCAGTGATCCCGGGGGCGGGGGGGCCCAGGATACGCAGTATTTT.

The chain couples TRBV19 to TRBJ1-2; 8 positions match TRBD1. In germline, CDR1 is LNHDA, CDR2 SQIVND (reference sequence). This CDR3 spans 14 amino acids. The J segment lost 5 bases and the V segment lost 0 bases, leaving 2 bases of the junction unmatched. The CDR3 bases are TGTGCCAGTAGTATAGACGACAGGGGATATGGCTACACCTTC. This translates into CASSIDDRGYGYTF.

V gene TRBV5-1 combines with J gene TRBJ2-3; D is ambiguous. The V and J ends lost 4 bases and 4 bases respectively, with 13 bases between them. Germline V gene lookup returns CDR1 SGHRS and CDR2 YFSETQ. This CDR3 has 14 residues. Written as DNA, the CDR3 is TGCGCCAGCAGCCCCGGGTCTGGGCCAGATACGCAGTATTTT. Residues: CASSPGSGPDTQYF.

This rearrangement joins TRBV19 to TRBJ1-6; tentatively, D is TRBD1 (5 bases). CDR1 LNHDA and CDR2 SQIVND come from the germline V gene (reference sequence). The ends were cut back, 2 bases at V and 9 bases at J, with 14 bases in the middle. This CDR3 is built from 15 residues. In nucleotides, the CDR3 is TGTGCCAGTAGTATAATTAGGCAGGGAGGTTCACCCCTCCACTTT. This gives the protein CASSIIRQGGSPLHF.

The chain is built from TRBV3-1 (or the pseudogene TRBV3-2) and TRBJ1-3, with unresolved D. The V end lost 3 bases, the J end lost 2 bases, and 11 bases lay between the germline ends. CDR1 is LGHDT and CDR2 is YNNKEL in the germline V gene (reference sequence). The CDR3 spans 15 residues. CDR3 protein: CASSQRASAGNTIYF. CDR3 nucleotides: TGTGCCAGCAGCCAGAGAGCGTCCGCTGGAAACACCATATATTTT.

Only one count was recorded for this clone. The gene calls are TRBV19 and TRBJ2-4; D is tentatively TRBD1 or TRBD2 (5 bases each). Trimming cost V 5 bases and J 9 bases, with 17 bases left between them. The CDR3 length is 14 residues. CDR1 LNHDA and CDR2 SQIVND come from the germline V gene (reference sequence). CDR3 sequence (DNA): TGTGCCAGTAGTCCCCCGGGGCTGTCAGGCATTCAGTACTTC. It yields the protein CASSPPGLSGIQYF.